These 11 T cell receptor beta chains were sequenced from one sample in a study of blood T cells in healthy people across ages. A second PCR, run for about 7 to 11 cycles, used a sample-barcoded 5' primer plus a J-beta primer mix. TCRdb recomputed calls from the 5' RACE reads with MiXCR, one row per CDR3 protein. The sample lists some 1 million distinct CDR3 sequences; 40% to 50% were seen once. Input material: blood. These receptors were taken from a woman aged 55-70 years in good health.

This sequence joins TRBV9 and TRBJ2-3; no clear D gene. Germline CDR1 is SGDLS and CDR2 is YYNGEE. The CDR3 sequence is 13 residues long. V lost 3 bases, J lost 7 bases, and 12 bases lay in between. As DNA, the CDR3 is TGTGCCAGCAGCGGGTCCAGTGGGAATACGCAGTATTTT. It yields the protein CASSGSSGNTQYF.

This chain joins TRBV12-3 or TRBV12-4 and TRBJ2-7; a weak D match, TRBD1 (6 bases). The ends were cut back, 4 bases at V and 4 bases at J, with 11 bases in the middle. The CDR3 is 13 amino acids. CDR3 DNA: TGTGCCAGCAGTTCTCACAGGGAATACGAGCAGTACTTC. Translating it yields CASSSHREYEQYF.

The count of this clonotype is one. This chain connects TRBV7-2 to TRBJ2-1; TRBD2 matches at 9 bases. Germline values: CDR1 SGHTA, CDR2 FQGNSA. This CDR3 contains 15 residues. J was trimmed by 3 bases and V by 8 bases; bases with no gene match: 8. CDR3 sequence reads: CASALTSGYYNEQFF. CDR3 nucleotide sequence: TGTGCCAGCGCTCTGACTAGCGGCTACTACAATGAGCAGTTCTTC.

Only one count was recorded for this clonotype. The chain carries TRBV12-3 or TRBV12-4 and TRBJ2-3; 12 bases are shared with TRBD2. The CDR3 sequence is 16 residues long. V dropped 8 bases and J dropped 0; count of bases not matched to a gene: 6. The CDR3 region has the DNA TGTGCCAGCTCCACTAGCGGGGGGACTAGCACAGATACGCAGTATTTT. Protein product: CASSTSGGTSTDTQYF.

This clonotype turned up a few times. The J gene is TRBJ2-7, the V gene TRBV28; 10 bases fit TRBD1. Unmatched junction bases numbered 10, after V lost 6 bases and J lost 5 bases. Germline lookup yields CDR1 MDHEN and CDR2 SYDVKM. CDR3 length: 15 amino acids. The CDR3 reads CASSPMGQGFNEQYF. The CDR3 DNA is TGTGCCAGCAGCCCCATGGGACAGGGGTTCAACGAGCAGTACTTC.

The V and J genes are TRBV3-1 and TRBJ1-2; the D gene is possibly TRBD1 (5 bases). There are 12 residues in the CDR3. Trimming took off 3 bases at V and 6 bases at J, with 8 bases between the two ends. CDR1 and CDR2 (germline): LGHDT, YNNKEL (reference sequence). CDR3 coding DNA: TGTGCCAGCAGCCAGGGGCTCCATGGCTACACCTTC. Translated, it gives CASSQGLHGYTF.

Concerning this clonotype: Relative to the germline gene, one junction end is altered; a read error may explain this. The gene calls are TRBV29-1 and TRBJ2-3, with TRBD2 matching 11 bases. The CDR3 spans 15 residues. CDR1 and CDR2 (germline): SQVTM, ANQGSEA. CDR3 loop: CSVPGLAGSTDMQYF. Written as DNA, the CDR3 is TGCAGCGTTCCCGGACTAGCGGGCTCTACGGATATGCAGTATTTT.

The rearrangement joins TRBV4-2 to TRBJ2-1; 12 bases match TRBD2. The germline V gene encodes CDR1 LGHNA and CDR2 YNFKEQ. V dropped 4 bases and J dropped 14; count of bases not matched to a gene: 27. The CDR3 totals 20 residues. CDR3 nucleotide sequence: TGTGCCAGCAGCCTCCTGGGGCTAGCGGGAGGGTCCGGATCTTACCTTGGGGAGTTCTTC. Residues: CASSLLGLAGGSGSYLGEFF.

CDR3 protein: CATKTTTYEQYF. Here the CDR3 DNA reads TGTGCCACTAAGACAACCACCTACGAGCAGTACTTC. The rearrangement uses TRBV6-5 and TRBJ2-7; unclear D gene. Trimming took off 10 bases at V and 2 bases at J, with 12 bases between the two ends. The CDR3 contains 12 residues. Germline V lookup: CDR1 MNHEY, CDR2 SVGAGI.

In this sample, this clonotype turned up a few times. The genes are TRBV20-1 and TRBJ1-4; possibly TRBD1 for D (5 bases). Germline CDR1 reads DFQATT; CDR2 reads SNEGSKA (reference sequence). The CDR3 totals 14 residues. The V and J ends lost 5 bases and 8 bases respectively, with 18 bases between them. CDR3 residues: CSAGSGGLGEKLFF. As DNA, the CDR3 is TGCAGTGCTGGATCGGGGGGTCTGGGGGAAAAACTGTTTTTT.

J is TRBJ2-3 and V is TRBV5-4; D is unresolved. The CDR3 consists of 14 residues. Trimming cost V 6 bases and J 4 bases, with 15 bases left between them. Germline assignment: CDR1 SGHNT and CDR2 YYREEE (reference sequence). CDR3 sequence reads: CASTQWSVPDTQYF. The CDR3 nucleotides are TGTGCCAGCACCCAGTGGAGCGTGCCAGATACGCAGTATTTT. The variable domain in full, with the rest retrieved from reference TRBV5-4 and TRBJ2-3, is ETGVTQSPTHLIKTRGQQVTLRCSSQSGHNTVSWYQQALGQGPQFIFQYYREEENGRGNFPPRFSGLQFPNYSSELNVNALELDDSALYLCASTQWSVPDTQYFGPGTRLTVL.